This T cell receptor beta chain was identified during a study of cytomegalovirus exposure and HLA in healthy donors. In nominal health when sampled, donors likely had unrecorded immune exposures nonetheless. The PCR was carried out with 60 Vbeta primers and 13 Jbeta primers. TCRdb's copy holds only in-frame clones and misses some; the assay was immunoSEQ multiplex PCR. Among about 80,000 clones listed, roughly 76% were seen once. The sample taken for sequencing was PBMCs. This TCR derives from a woman in her forties in good health and CMV-seronegative.

DNA of the CDR3: TGTGCCAGTAGTAGAAGGCGGGAGAACACCGGGGAGCTGTTTTTT. Its translation: CASSRRRENTGELFF. V usage is TRBV19 and J usage is TRBJ2-2, with D perhaps matching TRBD2 (6 bases). This CDR3 contains 15 residues. Trimming pared 4 bases from V and 1 base from J, leaving 10 bases between. Germline CDR1 reads LNHDA; CDR2 reads SQIVND (reference sequence). The full variable domain, with the rest looked up from reference TRBV19 and TRBJ2-2, is DGGITQSPKYLFRKEGQNVTLSCEQNLNHDAMYWYRQDPGQGLRLIYYSQIVNDFQKGDIAEGYSVSREKKESFPLTVTSAQKNPTAFYLCASSRRRENTGELFFGEGSRLTVL.